The present T cell receptor (beta chain) was sequenced within a study of CD8 T cells in Susac syndrome. Reverse transcription of about 0.45 to 1 ug RNA was performed with random hexamers. TCRdb re-analysed the immunoSEQ multiplex PCR reads in MiXCR, keeping a single row per CDR3 protein. The sample comprises about 69,000 distinct CDR3 sequences, around 95% of which are singletons, and approximately 0.25% rests with the top ten. Trimming took 1 base from V and 6 from J, leaving 3 bases between them. This CDR3 has 11 residues. Germline loops: CDR1 SEHNR, CDR2 FQNEAQ (reference sequence). This sequence was found in a human donor in good health. Source material: CD8+ T cells from PBMCs. The chain has TRBV7-9 and TRBJ1-2; D ambiguous. The CDR3 nucleotides are TGTGCCAGCAGCTTAGGGGATGGCTACACCTTC. It encodes CASSLGDGYTF.